This T cell receptor beta chain was recovered during a study of cytomegalovirus exposure and HLA in healthy donors. Study findings and constraints: Common viral pathogens seemed, in a later analysis, to connect with several of the most significant clusters. Most likely, a cluster of highly shared sequence variants arose as a sequencing artifact. An Asian-associated ancestry cluster reportedly showed fewer N-insertions than the approximately 620-donor mean in a later analysis.

V lost 2 bases and J lost 5, with 11 bases in between. Germline CDR1 reads SGHDT; CDR2 reads YYEEEE. CDR3 size: 14 residues. Concerning this clone itself: Its antigen is not known.

The PCR ran on 60 Vbeta and 13 Jbeta primers. Measured with immunoSEQ multiplex PCR; TCRdb has only the in-frame clones, and not every one. In all, the sample yields about 64,000 clones. The rearrangement joins TRBV5-6 to TRBJ2-1, with no clear D. Sequencing was carried out using PBMCs. This sequence originates from a woman younger than 30 in good health and CMV-seronegative. Here the CDR3 DNA reads TGTGCCAGCAGCTTCCCCGGCGGCAACAATGAGCAGTTCTTC. It translates to CASSFPGGNNEQFF.